This T cell receptor beta chain was sequenced for a study of blood T cell repertoires in COVID-19. As for the study in general: Sites across the United States, Italy and Spain contributed samples from acute and convalescent COVID-19.

Original data processing: Amplification of reference gene primers was used by the study to estimate nucleated cell counts. Only in-frame clones appear in the TCRdb table, and some are missing; sequencing was by immunoSEQ multiplex PCR. The D gene and trimming were derived from the DNA, and the V and J assignments and clone size from that table. The sample records fewer than 250,000 clones, roughly nine tenths being singletons. CDR1 is SNHLY, CDR2 FYNNEI, per germline. With 7 bases removed from V and 4 bases from J, the gap between germline ends came to 20 bases. The CDR3 has 15 residues. The chain couples TRBV2 to TRBJ2-7, with D maybe TRBD2 (7 bases). The specimen was peripheral blood. The origin of this receptor is an older woman with acute or convalescent COVID-19. The CDR3 region has the DNA TGTGCCAGCAATCCTCTCGGGGGGCGCAGGTACGAGCAGTACTTC. This sequence encodes CASNPLGGRRYEQYF.